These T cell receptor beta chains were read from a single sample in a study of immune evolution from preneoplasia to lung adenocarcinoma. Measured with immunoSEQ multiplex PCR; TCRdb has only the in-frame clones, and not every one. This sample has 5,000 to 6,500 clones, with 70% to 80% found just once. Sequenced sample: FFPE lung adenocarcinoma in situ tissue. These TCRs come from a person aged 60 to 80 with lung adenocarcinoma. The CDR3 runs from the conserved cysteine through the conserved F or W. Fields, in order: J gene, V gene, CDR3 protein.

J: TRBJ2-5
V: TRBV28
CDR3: CASSPDSWETQYF

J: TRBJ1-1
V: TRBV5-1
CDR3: CASSWTGDNMNTEAFF

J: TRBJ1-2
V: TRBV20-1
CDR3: CSARDVGGYTF

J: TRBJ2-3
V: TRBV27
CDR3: CASSDYLVGTDTQYF

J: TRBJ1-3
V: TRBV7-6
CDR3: CASSSAGSGNTIYF

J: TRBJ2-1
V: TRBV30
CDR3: CAWRSLSSYNEQFF

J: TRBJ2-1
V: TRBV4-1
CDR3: CASSQSRALEQFF

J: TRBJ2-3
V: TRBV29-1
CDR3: CSGESAGTGDTQYF

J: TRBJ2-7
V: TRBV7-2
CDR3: CASSQGSGLPGYEQYF

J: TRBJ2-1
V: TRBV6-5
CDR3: CASSLTGGLEQFF

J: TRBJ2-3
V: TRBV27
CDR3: CASSSVGGKDTQYF

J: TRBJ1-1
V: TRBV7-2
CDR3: CASSGQQGAEAFF

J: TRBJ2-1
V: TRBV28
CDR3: CATYRQGDWDYNEQFF

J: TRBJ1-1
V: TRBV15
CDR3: CATSREGNTEAFF

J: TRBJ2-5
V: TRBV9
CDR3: CASSEGQGSTFETQYF

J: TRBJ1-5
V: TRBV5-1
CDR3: CASSLQGLSNQPQHF

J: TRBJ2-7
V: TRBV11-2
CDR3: CASSTGQGANYEQYF

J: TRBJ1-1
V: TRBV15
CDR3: CATSRPSTRQDTEAFF

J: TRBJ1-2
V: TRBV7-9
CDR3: CASSLGQNYGYTF

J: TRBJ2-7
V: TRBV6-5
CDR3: CASSYALNYEQYF

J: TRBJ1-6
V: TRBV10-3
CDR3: CAISGQAGSPLHF

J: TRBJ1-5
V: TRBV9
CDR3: CASREEGGNQPQHF